The 22 T cell receptor beta chains below all came from one sample that was sequenced in a study of T cell repertoires in cytomegalovirus infection. MiXCR, applied by TCRdb to the reads, yields one record per CDR3 protein. The sample records some 200,000 distinct CDR3 sequences, roughly 9.8% being singletons. The sample consisted of PBMCs. Source of these receptors: a human donor in good health (CMV status not recorded). Some clones in this sample may be carry-over from other donors' samples.

This clonotype was detected many times. The chain recombines TRBV28 with TRBJ1-4; 7 bases map to TRBD1. The V and J ends lost 6 bases and 4 bases, in that order; junction bases with no gene match: 5. This CDR3 is built from 14 residues. Per germline, CDR1 MDHEN and CDR2 SYDVKM. The CDR3 region is CASRAGTDNEKLFF. The CDR3 nucleotides are TGTGCCAGCAGGGCCGGGACAGATAATGAAAAACTGTTTTTT.

This clonotype was detected many times. This rearrangement joins TRBV6-2 or TRBV6-3 to TRBJ2-7; unclear D gene. Germline V CDR1 and CDR2: MNHEY, SVGEGT. The CDR3 is 12 residues long. Trimming removed 2 bases at V and 3 bases at J, with 5 bases between. In DNA form, the CDR3 reads TGTGCCAGCAGTTACAGTTTCTACGAGCAGTACTTC. Protein sequence: CASSYSFYEQYF.

The V gene is TRBV15, the J gene TRBJ2-2; D unresolved. Trimming removed 0 bases at V and 6 bases at J, with 8 bases between. The CDR3 extends over 14 amino acids. Germline CDR1 LNHNV, CDR2 YYDKDF (reference sequence). This chain's CDR3 is CATSRDRTAGELFF. The CDR3 nucleotides read TGTGCCACCAGCAGAGATCGAACGGCCGGGGAGCTGTTTTTT.

This clonotype was counted only a few times. The chain employs TRBV29-1 and TRBJ2-5; 8 bases line up with TRBD1. The germline V gene has CDR1 SQVTM and CDR2 ANQGSEA. CDR3 size: 15 residues. V lost 1 base and J lost 0; bases outside the gene matches: 4. This CDR3 is CSVEVTGEDQETQYF. CDR3 coding DNA: TGCAGCGTTGAAGTGACAGGGGAGGACCAAGAGACCCAGTACTTC.

There are many counts of this clonotype. The chain couples TRBV7-2 to TRBJ2-3; D unclear. The ends were cut back, 5 bases at V and 5 bases at J, with 11 bases in the middle. Per germline, CDR1 SGHTA and CDR2 FQGNSA. The CDR3 extends over 13 amino acids. Here the CDR3 reads CASSPSNEDTQYF. As DNA, the CDR3 is TGTGCCAGCAGCCCTAGTAACGAAGATACGCAGTATTTT.

This clonotype was observed at least ten times. The chain combines TRBV7-2 with TRBJ1-2, with no clear D. Germline-derived CDR1 and CDR2 are SGHTA and FQGNSA. This CDR3 has 12 amino acids. Trimming removed 5 bases at V and 1 base at J, with 5 bases between. The CDR3 DNA follows: TGTGCCAGCAGCGCCAATAACTATGGCTACACCTTC. It translates to CASSANNYGYTF.

This clonotype appeared a few times. V and J are TRBV6-2 or TRBV6-3 and TRBJ2-1, with TRBD1 matching 10 bases. CDR3 size: 16 residues. V gave up 0 bases and J gave up 9 bases; unmatched junction bases: 8. Germline assignment: CDR1 MNHEY and CDR2 SVGEGT. CDR3 bases: TGTGCCAGCAGTTACTCGAGAACAGGGACAGGGGTTGAGCAGTTCTTC. Residues: CASSYSRTGTGVEQFF.

This clonotype was detected many times. The chain combines TRBV7-2 with TRBJ2-1, with D hard to call. V lost 5 bases and J lost 1, with 12 bases in between. Germline loops: CDR1 SGHTA, CDR2 FQGNSA. The CDR3 is made up of 15 amino acids. CDR3 sequence: CASSQMGSSYNEQFF. CDR3 DNA sequence: TGTGCCAGCAGCCAGATGGGGTCTTCCTACAATGAGCAGTTCTTC.

CDR3 sequence (DNA): TGTGCCTGGAGTAACAGGAGAGGGACTGAAGCTTTCTTT. Its protein is CAWSNRRGTEAFF. The V call is TRBV30, the J call TRBJ1-1; a weak D match, TRBD1 (5 bases). The CDR3 has 13 residues. From germline, CDR1 is GTSNPN and CDR2 SVGIG (reference sequence). Trimming shortened V by 2 bases and J by 5 bases, and 12 bases separated the two germline ends.

The rearrangement uses TRBV29-1 and TRBJ1-2, with D possibly matching TRBD1 (5 bases). Germline CDR1 SQVTM, CDR2 ANQGSEA. V was pared by 6 bases and J by 8 bases, with 19 bases between. There are 13 residues in the CDR3. The CDR3 here is CSVPDGRGSGYTF. The CDR3 DNA follows: TGCAGCGTGCCTGACGGGAGGGGATCCGGCTACACCTTC.

Many counts were recorded for this clonotype. This rearrangement joins TRBV7-2 to TRBJ2-1, with D perhaps TRBD2 (5 bases). This CDR3 has 15 amino acids. Germline V gene lookup returns CDR1 SGHTA and CDR2 FQGNSA. V shed 2 bases and J shed 0 bases, with 8 bases lying between them. The CDR3 spells CASSLTAASYNEQFF. In nucleotides, the CDR3 is TGTGCCAGCAGCTTAACAGCGGCCTCCTACAATGAGCAGTTCTTC.

The genes are TRBV14 and TRBJ1-1; D is undetermined. Germline lookup yields CDR1 SGHDN and CDR2 FVKESK. This CDR3 region has 15 residues. The V gene lost 2 bases and the J gene lost 0 bases, with 10 bases spanning the gap. The CDR3 protein is CASSQRHIMNTEAFF. Written as DNA, the CDR3 is TGTGCCAGCAGCCAAAGACACATCATGAACACTGAAGCTTTCTTT.

This rearrangement joins TRBV10-3 to TRBJ2-1; D may be TRBD1 (5 bases). In germline, CDR1 is ENHRY, CDR2 SYGVKD. CDR3 length: 15 amino acids. V gave up 3 bases and J gave up 3 bases, with 12 bases separating them. CDR3 nucleotides: TGTGCCATCAGTGAAAGAGACAGTCTCTACAATGAGCAGTTCTTC. Protein: CAISERDSLYNEQFF.

The table lists this clonotype with many counts. A read error may produce the germline difference seen at one junction end. CDR3 sequence reads: CSARERRQGTQYF. CDR3 coding DNA: TGCAGTGCTAGAGAGAGGCGGCAAGGGACCCAGTACTTC. The chain links TRBV20-1 to TRBJ2-5; D is ambiguous. Germline V gene sequence: CDR1 DFQATT, CDR2 SNEGSKA (reference sequence). This CDR3 is 13 amino acids long.

The V gene is TRBV9, the J gene TRBJ2-7; D is unclear. The CDR3 runs 15 residues. V was cut by 2 bases and J by 4 bases, with 16 bases left in between. Germline lookup yields CDR1 SGDLS and CDR2 YYNGEE. The CDR3 coding sequence is TGTGCCAGCAGCGTCAACGTAGCTAGTGGATACGAGCAGTACTTC. The encoded protein is CASSVNVASGYEQYF.

The sample holds many counts of this clonotype. The chain combines TRBV7-2 with TRBJ2-7; D is uncertain. The CDR3 has 14 residues. Germline CDR1 and CDR2: SGHTA and FQGNSA. Trimming stripped 2 bases from V and 1 base from J, with 9 bases between. CDR3 sequence: CASSLSGFSYEQYF. The DNA of the CDR3 is TGTGCCAGCAGCTTATCGGGTTTTTCCTACGAGCAGTACTTC.

The genes are TRBV29-1 and TRBJ1-1, with D possibly being TRBD1 (6 bases). The CDR3 is made up of 11 amino acids. Trimming cost V 5 bases and J 7 bases, with 11 bases left between them. Germline V gene lookup returns CDR1 SQVTM and CDR2 ANQGSEA. The CDR3 is CSVMTGVEAFF. CDR3 nucleotide sequence: TGCAGCGTTATGACAGGAGTTGAAGCTTTCTTT.

This clonotype appeared many times. This rearrangement joins TRBV9 to TRBJ2-1, with D uncertain. Germline CDR1 SGDLS, CDR2 YYNGEE. Trimming removed 3 bases from V and 10 bases from J, with 14 bases in between. This CDR3 spans 13 amino acids. In DNA form, the CDR3 reads TGTGCCAGCAGCGCCATCTTTGGCGGAGAGCAGTTCTTC. Translating it yields CASSAIFGGEQFF. The full variable domain, in which reference TRBV9 and TRBJ2-1 provide the parts outside the CDR3, is DSGVTQTPKHLITATGQRVTLRCSPRSGDLSVYWYQQSLDQGLQFLIQYYNGEERAKGNILERFSAQQFPDLHSELNLSSLELGDSALYFCASSAIFGGEQFFGPGTRLTVL.

This clonotype occurred a few times. V is TRBV28 and J is TRBJ2-2; D unresolved. Trimming removed 10 bases at V and 7 bases at J, with 10 bases between. CDR3 length: 11 residues. The germline V gene encodes CDR1 MDHEN and CDR2 SYDVKM. In DNA, the CDR3 is TGTGCCACCACAATTCGCGGGGAGCTGTTTTTT. As protein: CATTIRGELFF. The variable domain in full, with the rest retrieved from reference TRBV28 and TRBJ2-2, is DVKVTQSSRYLVKRTGEKVFLECVQDMDHENMFWYRQDPGLGLRLIYFSYDVKMKEKGDIPEGYSVSREKKERFSLILESASTNQTSMYLCATTIRGELFFGEGSRLTVL.

This clonotype came up many times. The rearrangement links TRBV6-2 or TRBV6-3 to TRBJ2-5; no clear D gene. The CDR3 is made up of 14 amino acids. Deletions cut 2 bases from V and 1 base from J, with 8 bases between. CDR1 and CDR2 (germline): MNHEY, SVGEGT. CDR3 nucleotide sequence: TGTGCCAGCAGTTACGGTCAGTCCCAAGAGACCCAGTACTTC. As protein: CASSYGQSQETQYF.

This clonotype was counted between two and nine times. This rearrangement joins TRBV29-1 to TRBJ2-2; D not certain. Per germline, CDR1 SQVTM and CDR2 ANQGSEA. The CDR3 covers 14 residues. With 4 bases removed from V and 1 base from J, the gap between germline ends came to 10 bases. The CDR3 spells CSVGERVNTGELFF. CDR3 sequence (DNA): TGCAGCGTTGGAGAAAGGGTGAACACCGGGGAGCTGTTTTTT.

This clonotype has at least ten counts. The V call is TRBV19, the J call TRBJ2-5; 8 bases match TRBD1. The germline V gene has CDR1 LNHDA and CDR2 SQIVND (reference sequence). With V trimmed by 6 bases and J by 5 bases, 8 bases remained unmatched. The CDR3 is 14 amino acids. The DNA of the CDR3 is TGTGCCAGTAGAGCCACAGGGGGTTATGAGACCCAGTACTTC. It yields the protein CASRATGGYETQYF.